The rows below give T cell receptor beta chains drawn from one sample of a study of post-analysis software for immune sequencing data. From the PCR reads, TCRdb called clonotypes with MiXCR, one entry per CDR3 protein. This table holds hundreds of thousands of distinct CDR3 sequences, less than 35% found once. Input material: blood. The receptor source for this set is a girl between 10 and 17 years old with multiple sclerosis. The CDR3 runs from the conserved cysteine through the conserved F or W. A D gene is named only where the DNA matches it firmly. Some rows have no size entry. The others give once, few or many, or a class for an expanded clone.

d_call	v_call	clone_size	j_call	cdr3_nt	cdr3_aa
-	TRBV7-2	-	TRBJ1-1	TGTGCCAGCAGCGAACTGTTGGGCACTGAAGCTTTCTTT	CASSELLGTEAFF
TRBD2	TRBV7-6	-	TRBJ2-1	TGTGCCAGCAGTCGGGAAAGGACTAGCGGCAACAATGAGCAGTTCTTC	CASSRERTSGNNEQFF
-	TRBV3-1	-	TRBJ1-4	TGTGCCAGCAGCCGTGCAACTAATGAAAAACTGTTTTTT	CASSRATNEKLFF
TRBD2	TRBV7-2	-	TRBJ2-1	TGTGCCAGCAGCCCTAGCGGTGAGCAGTTCTTC	CASSPSGEQFF
-	TRBV5-5	few	TRBJ2-5	TGTGCCAGCCAAGAGACCCAGTACTTC	CASQETQYF
-	TRBV20-1	-	TRBJ2-1	TGCAGTGCTAGAGTGGGTTTGTACAATGAGCAGTTCTTC	CSARVGLYNEQFF
-	TRBV20-1	few	TRBJ2-1	TGCAGTGCGGGCATAGGGGACTACAATGAGCAGTTCTTC	CSAGIGDYNEQFF
-	TRBV20-1	-	TRBJ1-6	TGCAGTGCTAGAAGGGAGTATTCACCCCTCCACTTT	CSARREYSPLHF
TRBD2	TRBV10-2	-	TRBJ2-5	TGCGCCAGCAGTGAGACTAGCGGGGGGGCAAATGAGCAGTACTTC	CASSETSGGANEQYF
-	TRBV7-9	-	TRBJ2-3	TGTGCCAGCAGCGCCCTAGGAGGGCTCAGGGGCACAGATACGCAGTATTTT	CASSALGGLRGTDTQYF
-	TRBV3-1	-	TRBJ2-1	TGTGCCAGCAGCCAATCCCCTGGGCCCTACAATGAGCAGTTCTTC	CASSQSPGPYNEQFF
TRBD2	TRBV29-1	once	TRBJ2-3	TGCAGCGATCGGGAGCGGGGAGATACGCGGTATTTT	CSDRERGDTRYF
-	TRBV7-9	-	TRBJ2-1	TGTGCCAGCAGCTCCAACAGCGTGTTCATCCCCAATGAGCAGTTCTTC	CASSSNSVFIPNEQFF
TRBD2	TRBV3-1	few	TRBJ2-1	TGTGCCAGCAGCCAAGATCGGGGGACTAGCGGAACTAATGAGCAGTTCTTC	CASSQDRGTSGTNEQFF
-	TRBV7-2	few	TRBJ2-5	TGTGCCAGCAGCATGACTAGGGGACGGGAGACCCAGTACTTC	CASSMTRGRETQYF
-	TRBV7-2	-	TRBJ2-1	TGTGCCAGCGGCCTTGCCCATCCTGGCAATGAGCAGTTCTTC	CASGLAHPGNEQFF
-	TRBV20-1	many	TRBJ1-2	TGCAGTGCTAGAGATCTGCAGAACTATGGCTACACCTTC	CSARDLQNYGYTF
TRBD1	TRBV5-1	-	TRBJ1-4	TGCGCCAGCAGAACCCACAGGGGGCCAGGGAAACTGTTTTTT	CASRTHRGPGKLFF
-	TRBV20-1	-	TRBJ2-6	TGCAGTGCTAGACACGGAGGGGGCCGACGCTCTGGGGCCAACGTCCTGACTTTC	CSARHGGGRRSGANVLTF
-	TRBV29-1	-	TRBJ2-2	TGCAGCGCTGGGGGGGGGACAGTTGCCCTCGGGGAGCTGTTTTTT	CSAGGGTVALGELFF
TRBD2	TRBV20-1	few	TRBJ2-1	TGCAGTGCTAGCAAATCCGGGACTAGCGGTACCGGAGAGCAGTTCTTC	CSASKSGTSGTGEQFF
TRBD1	TRBV7-7	many	TRBJ1-4	TGTGCTAGCAGCCGTCGGACAGGTTCAAATGAAAAACTGTTTTTT	CASSRRTGSNEKLFF
TRBD1	TRBV29-1	-	TRBJ2-3	TGCAGCGCTCTTCAGGGGGCGCAGTATTTT	CSALQGAQYF
-	TRBV27	-	TRBJ2-3	TGTGCCAGCAGACCCAAGGCCGCGGGGGCCCAAGTTGATACGCAGTATTTT	CASRPKAAGAQVDTQYF
-	TRBV28	-	TRBJ2-1	TGTGCCAGCAGAGGGGAACAGCTCTACAATGAGCAGTTCTTC	CASRGEQLYNEQFF
TRBD1	TRBV28	-	TRBJ2-1	TGTGCCAGCAGTTTTTCGGGGACAGGGAGCAATGAGCAGTTCTTC	CASSFSGTGSNEQFF